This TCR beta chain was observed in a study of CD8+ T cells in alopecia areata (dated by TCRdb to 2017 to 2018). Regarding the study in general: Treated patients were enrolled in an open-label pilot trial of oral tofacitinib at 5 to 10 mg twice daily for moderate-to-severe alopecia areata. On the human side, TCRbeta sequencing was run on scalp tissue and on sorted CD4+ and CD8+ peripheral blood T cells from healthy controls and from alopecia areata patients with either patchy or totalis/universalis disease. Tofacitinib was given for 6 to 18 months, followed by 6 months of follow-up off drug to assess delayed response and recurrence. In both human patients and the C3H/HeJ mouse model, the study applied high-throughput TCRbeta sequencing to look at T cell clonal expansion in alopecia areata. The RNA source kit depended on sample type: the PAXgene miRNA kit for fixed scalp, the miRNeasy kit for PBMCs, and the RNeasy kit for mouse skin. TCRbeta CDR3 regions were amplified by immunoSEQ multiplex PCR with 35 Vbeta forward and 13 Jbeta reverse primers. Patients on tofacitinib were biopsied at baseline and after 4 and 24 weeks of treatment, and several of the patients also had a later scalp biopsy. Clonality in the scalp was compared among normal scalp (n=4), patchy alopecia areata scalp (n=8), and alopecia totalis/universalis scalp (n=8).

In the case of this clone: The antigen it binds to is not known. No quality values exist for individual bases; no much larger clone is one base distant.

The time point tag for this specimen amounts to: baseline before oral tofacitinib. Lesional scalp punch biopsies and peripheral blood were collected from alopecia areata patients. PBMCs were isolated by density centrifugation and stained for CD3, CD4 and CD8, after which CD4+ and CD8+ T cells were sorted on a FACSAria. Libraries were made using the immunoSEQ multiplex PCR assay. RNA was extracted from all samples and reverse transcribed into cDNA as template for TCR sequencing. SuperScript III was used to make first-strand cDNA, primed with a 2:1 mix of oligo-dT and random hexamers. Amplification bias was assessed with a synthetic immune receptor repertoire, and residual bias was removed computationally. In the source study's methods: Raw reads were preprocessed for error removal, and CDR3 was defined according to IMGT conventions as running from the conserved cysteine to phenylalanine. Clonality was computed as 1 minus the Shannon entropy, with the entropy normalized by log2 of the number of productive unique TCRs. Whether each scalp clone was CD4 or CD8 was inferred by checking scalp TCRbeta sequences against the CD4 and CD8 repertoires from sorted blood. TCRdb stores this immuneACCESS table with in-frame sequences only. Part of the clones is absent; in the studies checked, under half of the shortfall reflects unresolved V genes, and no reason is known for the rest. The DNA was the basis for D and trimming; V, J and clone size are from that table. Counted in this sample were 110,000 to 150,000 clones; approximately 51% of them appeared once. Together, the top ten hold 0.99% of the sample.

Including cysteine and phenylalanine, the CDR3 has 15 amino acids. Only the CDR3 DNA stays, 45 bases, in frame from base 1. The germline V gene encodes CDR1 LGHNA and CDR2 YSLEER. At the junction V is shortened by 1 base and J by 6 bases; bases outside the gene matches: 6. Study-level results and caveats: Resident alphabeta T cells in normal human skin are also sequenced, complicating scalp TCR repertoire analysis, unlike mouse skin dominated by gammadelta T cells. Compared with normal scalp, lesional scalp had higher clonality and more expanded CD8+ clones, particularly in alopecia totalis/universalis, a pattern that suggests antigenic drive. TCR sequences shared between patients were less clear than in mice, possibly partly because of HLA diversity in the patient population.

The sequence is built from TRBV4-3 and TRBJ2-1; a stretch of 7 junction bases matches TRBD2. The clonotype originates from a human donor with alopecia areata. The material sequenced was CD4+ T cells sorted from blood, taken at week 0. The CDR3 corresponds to CASSQGQRESNEQFF. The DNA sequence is TGCGCCAGCAGCCAAGGCCAGCGGGAAAGCAATGAGCAGTTCTTC.